The present TCR beta chain was sequenced within a study of human T cells and chemical hapten exposure. Study-level information: After 6 days, upper back 0.01% DPC patch tests were scored.

Time point denoted: patch test 1, 2 weeks after DPC sensitization. Treatment defined: therapeutic diphenylcyclopropenone sensitization with weekly scalp DPC. Blood was drawn before each patch test was applied. From whole blood left unfractionated, total RNA was extracted. In its sample, this clonotype was seen many times. Its antigen remains unknown. The CDR3 runs 12 residues. Germline V CDR1 and CDR2: SNHLY, FYNNEI. Trimming removed 6 bases from V and 6 bases from J, with 9 bases in between. TCRdb ran MiXCR on the RACE reads and lists one entry per CDR3 protein. The sample records 71,000 or so distinct CDR3 sequences, more than 8% being singletons. Overall study results and limits: Having alopecia, donors may respond immunologically unlike healthy people.

The source was whole blood, collected in connection with sensitization to the hapten diphenylcyclopropenone (DPC). V gene TRBV2 combines with J gene TRBJ1-3; D is ambiguous. This TCR was sampled from a woman aged 40 to 50 with alopecia areata. Some clones in this sample may be carry-over from other donors' samples. The CDR3 DNA reads TGTGCCAGCAGGCTAAGTGAAAACACCATATATTTT. This gives the protein CASRLSENTIYF.